Listed below are T cell receptor beta chains from one sample, sequenced in a study of blood T cell repertoires in COVID-19. Here immunoSEQ multiplex PCR was the method, and the copy in TCRdb shows in-frame clones only, minus some. The data show nearly 55,000 clones, with around 80% seen just once and 15% held by the top ten. Sequenced material: peripheral blood. The receptors come from a human donor with active or convalescent COVID-19. The donor label of this sample is uncertain. CDR3s leave out the opening cysteine and the closing phenylalanine or tryptophan. Rows give clone size only sometimes, using once, few, many, or a class for an expanded clone.

ASSLLAGGPGGELF,TRBV7-2,14,TRBJ2-2,.
ASSLGYGRYEQY,TRBV5-8,12,TRBJ2-7,.
ASSTVPGGRDNEQF,TRBV19,14,TRBJ2-1,few
ASTKGVTGELF,TRBV11-2,11,TRBJ2-2,.
ASSERGTSSSYEQF,TRBV25-1,14,TRBJ2-1,.
ASSLARSLFYRLTGELF,TRBV11-2,17,TRBJ2-2,.
ATSPGVNTEAF,TRBV24-1,11,TRBJ1-1,.
ASIPPQGVGYGYT,TRBV19,13,TRBJ1-2,.
AISEWTASPSTDTQY,TRBV10-3,15,TRBJ2-3,.
SARSNTEAF,TRBV20-1,9,TRBJ1-1,.
ASSQVSGVTDTQY,TRBV4-2,13,TRBJ2-3,once
AISEFTGGGRDTQY,TRBV10-3,14,TRBJ2-3,.
ASSLSGRADEQY,TRBV3-1/TRBV3-2,12,TRBJ2-7,.
ASSQALQGTGELF,TRBV4-1,13,TRBJ2-2,.
ASSPLDRGTGELF,TRBV5-4,13,TRBJ2-2,.
ASSTPGNTEAF,TRBV6-6,11,TRBJ1-1,.
ASSTGGEQF,TRBV7-3,9,TRBJ2-1,.
ASSLRRLAGREQY,TRBV28,13,TRBJ2-7,once
ASSSRWTSGIHNEQF,TRBV7-2,15,TRBJ2-1,few
ASSVASPSGNSPLH,TRBV9,14,TRBJ1-6,.
ASSKAAGNTEAF,TRBV21-1,12,TRBJ1-1,.
ASSPEARAEQY,TRBV18,11,TRBJ2-7,.
ASSYIRFLGARTEAF,TRBV11-3,15,TRBJ1-1,.
AWTPGGGYNEQF,TRBV30,12,TRBJ2-1,.
ASSEGRVNQPQH,TRBV11-2,12,TRBJ1-5,once
ASSPRQSTDTQY,TRBV3-1/TRBV3-2,12,TRBJ2-3,.
AITGELAGGRITNEQF,TRBV10-3,16,TRBJ2-1,.
ASGPDLTGTSFIGQPQH,TRBV12-5,17,TRBJ1-5,.
ASSGQVYNEQF,TRBV11-1,11,TRBJ2-1,.
SASRLGGPSSYEQY,TRBV20-1,14,TRBJ2-7,.